The rows below give T cell receptor beta chains drawn from one sample of a study of blood T cell repertoires in COVID-19. Sequencing was performed with immunoSEQ multiplex PCR; in TCRdb, only in-frame clones are kept and a portion is missing. The data show hundreds of thousands of clones, about four fifths seen once. Sequenced sample: peripheral blood. The receptors stem from a woman in her thirties or forties with active or convalescent COVID-19. Each CDR3 is given with its conserved first and last residue. D genes are given only for firm matches. Size is stated for part of the rows, as once, few or many counts, or as a class when the clone is expanded.

j_call v_call clone_size d_call cdr3_aa cdr3_nt
TRBJ2-5 TRBV2 NA TRBD1 CASTIQGRGETQYF TGTGCCAGCACCATACAGGGGAGAGGAGAGACCCAGTACTTC
TRBJ2-7 TRBV3-1/TRBV3-2 NA NA CASSHAGRSYEQYF TGTGCCAGCAGCCACGCGGGACGCTCCTACGAGCAGTACTTC
TRBJ1-4 TRBV3-1/TRBV3-2 NA NA CASSLGGSNEKLFF TGTGCCAGCAGCCTGGGGGGGTCAAATGAAAAACTGTTTTTT
TRBJ2-2 TRBV7-2 once TRBD2 CASSSGRRGGTGELFF TGTGCCAGCAGCTCCGGACGGCGGGGGGGGACCGGGGAGCTGTTTTTT
TRBJ2-1 TRBV2 NA TRBD1 CASRVDRGNEQFF TGTGCCAGCAGGGTGGACAGGGGCAATGAGCAGTTCTTC
TRBJ1-6 TRBV6-5 NA TRBD1 CASSYSGTGAQSPLHF TGTGCCAGCAGTTACTCAGGGACAGGGGCCCAATCACCCCTCCACTTT
TRBJ1-2 TRBV5-1 NA NA CASSRSGAGDYGYTF TGCGCCAGCAGCCGGTCTGGGGCAGGGGACTATGGCTACACCTTC
TRBJ1-1 TRBV30 NA NA CAWDDSTEAFF TGTGCCTGGGACGACAGCACTGAAGCTTTCTTT
TRBJ1-1 TRBV10-3 NA NA CAISPESVNTEAFF TGTGCCATCAGCCCTGAGTCGGTGAACACTGAAGCTTTCTTT
TRBJ1-5 TRBV4-3 NA TRBD1 CASSPGTGRYQPQHF TGCGCCAGCAGCCCTGGGACAGGTCGCTATCAGCCCCAGCATTTT
TRBJ1-5 TRBV6-5 NA NA CASSRGGGNQPQHF TGTGCCAGCAGCCGGGGGGGCGGCAATCAGCCCCAGCATTTT
TRBJ2-2 TRBV19 NA NA CASTHFASRNTGELFF TGTGCCAGTACCCATTTCGCGTCCCGCAACACCGGGGAGCTGTTTTTT
TRBJ1-1 TRBV5-1 NA TRBD1 CASSPGQGEAFF TGCGCCAGCAGCCCCGGACAGGGCGAAGCTTTCTTT
TRBJ1-5 TRBV3-1/TRBV3-2 NA TRBD1 CASSPGQGAWQPQHF TGTGCCAGCAGCCCGGGACAGGGGGCTTGGCAGCCCCAGCATTTT
TRBJ1-2 TRBV5-4 NA NA CASSKDGQNSGDGYTF TGTGCCAGCAGCAAAGACGGACAGAATTCTGGTGATGGCTACACCTTC
TRBJ1-3 TRBV4-2 few NA CASSQEEQGTGNTIYF TGTGCCAGCAGCCAAGAAGAACAGGGAACTGGAAACACCATATATTTT
TRBJ1-6 TRBV11-2 NA NA CASSFTVYNSPLHF TGTGCCAGCAGCTTCACAGTTTATAATTCACCCCTCCACTTT
TRBJ1-2 TRBV10-3 few NA CAISGSEGYGYTF TGTGCCATCAGCGGGTCAGAGGGCTATGGCTACACCTTC
TRBJ1-1 TRBV28 NA NA CASSSWDKAFF TGTGCCAGCAGTTCTTGGGACAAAGCTTTCTTT
TRBJ1-2 TRBV4-2 NA NA CASSQDVAAQSYGYTF TGTGCCAGCAGCCAAGACGTGGCTGCCCAATCCTATGGCTACACCTTC
TRBJ2-3 TRBV6-6 NA NA CASSTPETGTDTQYF TGTGCCAGCAGTACCCCAGAGACTGGAACAGATACGCAGTATTTT
TRBJ1-2 TRBV7-6 NA TRBD1 CASSMDREGDYGYTF TGTGCCAGCAGTATGGACAGGGAAGGTGACTATGGCTACACCTTC
TRBJ1-1 TRBV7-9 NA TRBD1 CASTSPQGANTEAFF TGTGCCAGCACCTCCCCGCAGGGGGCAAACACTGAAGCTTTCTTT
TRBJ2-2 TRBV27 NA TRBD2 CASSLGRGGSFSGELFF TGTGCCAGCAGTTTAGGACGAGGCGGGAGTTTCTCCGGGGAGCTGTTTTTT
TRBJ2-5 TRBV15 once TRBD1 CATSRQDRPQYF TGTGCCACCAGCAGACAGGACAGGCCCCAGTACTTC
TRBJ1-2 TRBV7-9 NA TRBD1 CTSSHPSTGSYGYTF TGTACCAGCAGCCACCCATCGACAGGGAGCTATGGCTACACCTTC
TRBJ1-4 TRBV5-5 once TRBD1 CASSYSTGAGDEKLFF TGTGCCAGCAGCTACTCGACAGGGGCGGGTGATGAAAAACTGTTTTTT
TRBJ2-5 TRBV3-1/TRBV3-2 NA NA CASSQGPPGQETQYF TGTGCCAGCAGCCAAGGGCCCCCGGGTCAAGAGACCCAGTACTTC
TRBJ1-2 TRBV5-1 NA NA CASSGQGWREDSRRGYTF TGCGCCAGCAGCGGGCAAGGTTGGAGGGAGGATTCGAGACGAGGCTACACCTTC
TRBJ1-1 TRBV7-3 NA TRBD1 CASSLRTSTGRNTEAFF TGTGCCAGCAGCTTACGGACCTCGACAGGGCGGAACACTGAAGCTTTCTTT
TRBJ1-1 TRBV5-1 once NA CASSFRAGTEAFF TGCGCCAGCAGCTTTCGGGCGGGGACTGAAGCTTTCTTT